This TCR beta chain was sequenced for a study of T cell responses to AZD1222 COVID-19 vaccine. Study-wide results and caveats: Recipients of two AZD1222 doses showed rising Spike-specific TCR breadth and depth. White British people made up most donors, females outnumbered males, and clonal diversity was possibly underestimated. Seropositivity was recorded at baseline in only six AZD1222 recipients. The CD4 TCRs associated with vaccination extended across spike and predominated at 160-218 and 743-854.

Germline trimming cut 5 bases from V and 3 bases from J; bases unmatched to any gene: 13. The germline V gene has CDR1 SNHLY and CDR2 FYNNEI. This CDR3 is built from 19 residues. This clone was picked up a small number of times. Antigen: not known. TCRdb keeps only in-frame clones here, not all; method: immunoSEQ multiplex PCR. Counted here are about 89,000 clones, 91% occurring once; the ten biggest clones make up roughly 5.6%. Sequencing was performed on peripheral blood, taken on day 0 of MenACWY control vaccination. This chain links TRBV2 with TRBJ2-3; TRBD2 aligns across 14 bases. The clonotype comes from an adult in good health. CDR3 DNA sequence: TGTGCCAGCAGTAGAAGGCCCCGGGGACTAGCGGGAGAAACAGATACGCAGTATTTT. Residues: CASSRRPRGLAGETDTQYF.